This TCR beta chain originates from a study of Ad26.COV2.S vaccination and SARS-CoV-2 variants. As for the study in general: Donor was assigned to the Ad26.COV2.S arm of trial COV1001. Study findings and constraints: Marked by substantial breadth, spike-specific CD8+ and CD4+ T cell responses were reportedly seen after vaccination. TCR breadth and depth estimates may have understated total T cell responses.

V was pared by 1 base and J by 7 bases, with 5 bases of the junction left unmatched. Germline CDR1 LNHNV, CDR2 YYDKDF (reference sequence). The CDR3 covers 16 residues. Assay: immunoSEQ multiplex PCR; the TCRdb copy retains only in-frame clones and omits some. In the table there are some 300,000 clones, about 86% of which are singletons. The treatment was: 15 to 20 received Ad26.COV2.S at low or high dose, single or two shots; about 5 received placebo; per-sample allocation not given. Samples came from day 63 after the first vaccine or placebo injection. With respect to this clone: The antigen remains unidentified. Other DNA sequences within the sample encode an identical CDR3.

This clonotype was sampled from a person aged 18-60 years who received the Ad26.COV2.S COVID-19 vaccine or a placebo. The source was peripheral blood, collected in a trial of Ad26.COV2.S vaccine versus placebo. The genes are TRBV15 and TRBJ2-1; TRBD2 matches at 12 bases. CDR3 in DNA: TGTGCCACCAGCAGAGGAGGTCTAGCGGGGGGGAATGAGCAGTTCTTC. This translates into CATSRGGLAGGNEQFF.